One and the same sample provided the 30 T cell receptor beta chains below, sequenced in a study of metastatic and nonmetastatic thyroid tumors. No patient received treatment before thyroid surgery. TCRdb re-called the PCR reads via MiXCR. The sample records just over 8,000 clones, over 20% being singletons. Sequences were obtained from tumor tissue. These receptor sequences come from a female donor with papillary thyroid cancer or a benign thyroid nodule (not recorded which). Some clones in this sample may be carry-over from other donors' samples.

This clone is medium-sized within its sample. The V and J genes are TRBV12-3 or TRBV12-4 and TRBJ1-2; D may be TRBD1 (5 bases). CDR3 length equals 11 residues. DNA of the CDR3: TGTGCAACTCGGGGGGTTGGAGGCTACACCTTC. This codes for CATRGVGGYTF.

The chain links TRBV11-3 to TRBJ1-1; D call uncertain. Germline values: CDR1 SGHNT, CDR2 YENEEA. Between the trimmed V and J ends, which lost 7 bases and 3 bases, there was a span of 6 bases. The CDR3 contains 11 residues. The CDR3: CASTDDTEAFF. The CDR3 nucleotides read TGTGCCAGCACTGACGACACTGAAGCTTTCTTT.

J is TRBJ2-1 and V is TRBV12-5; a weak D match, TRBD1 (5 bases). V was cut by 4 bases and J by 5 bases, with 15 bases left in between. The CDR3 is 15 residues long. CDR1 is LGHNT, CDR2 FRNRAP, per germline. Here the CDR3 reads CASGSGARRHNEQFF. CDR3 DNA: TGTGCTAGTGGTTCTGGGGCACGGAGACACAATGAGCAGTTCTTC.

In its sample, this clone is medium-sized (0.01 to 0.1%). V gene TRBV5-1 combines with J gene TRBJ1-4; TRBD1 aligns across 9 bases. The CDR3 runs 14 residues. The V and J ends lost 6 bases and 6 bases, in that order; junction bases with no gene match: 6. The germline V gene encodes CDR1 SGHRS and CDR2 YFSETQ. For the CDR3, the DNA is TGCGCCAGCACTACAGGGGGCGGATATGAAAAACTGTTTTTT. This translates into CASTTGGGYEKLFF.

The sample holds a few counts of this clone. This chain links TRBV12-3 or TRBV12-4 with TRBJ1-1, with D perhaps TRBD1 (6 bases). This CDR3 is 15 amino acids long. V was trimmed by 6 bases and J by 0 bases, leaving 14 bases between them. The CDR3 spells CASRPSGGLNTEAFF. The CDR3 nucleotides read TGTGCCAGCAGGCCTTCGGGGGGCTTGAACACTGAAGCTTTCTTT.

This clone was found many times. The CDR3 DNA reads as TGCAGCGTTGACAACGTGGGACAGGGGGCCTCAGATACGCAGTATTTT. Translating it yields CSVDNVGQGASDTQYF. The V call is TRBV29-1, the J call TRBJ2-3; 12 bases are shared with TRBD1. The CDR3 is made up of 16 amino acids. Germline trimming cut 3 bases from V and 4 bases from J; bases unmatched to any gene: 8. The germline gives CDR1 SQVTM, CDR2 ANQGSEA.

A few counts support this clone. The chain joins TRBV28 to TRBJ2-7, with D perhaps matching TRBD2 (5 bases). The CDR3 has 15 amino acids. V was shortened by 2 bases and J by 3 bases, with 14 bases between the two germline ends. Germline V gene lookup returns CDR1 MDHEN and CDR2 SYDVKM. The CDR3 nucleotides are TGTGCCAGCAGTTTAAGCGGCGGTCCCAACTACGAGCAGTACTTC. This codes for CASSLSGGPNYEQYF.

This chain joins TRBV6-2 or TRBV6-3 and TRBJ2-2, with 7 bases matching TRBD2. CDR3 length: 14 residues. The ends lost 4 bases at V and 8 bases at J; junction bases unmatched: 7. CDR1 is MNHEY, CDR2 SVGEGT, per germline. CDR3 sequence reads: CASSFARESGELFF. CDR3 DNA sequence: TGTGCCAGCAGTTTCGCGCGGGAGAGTGGGGAGCTGTTTTTT.

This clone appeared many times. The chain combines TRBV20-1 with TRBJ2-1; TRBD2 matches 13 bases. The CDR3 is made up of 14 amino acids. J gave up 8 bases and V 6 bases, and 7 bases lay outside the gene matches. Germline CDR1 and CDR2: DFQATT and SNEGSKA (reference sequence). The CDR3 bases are TGCAGTGCCCTAACTAGCGGGAGGGCCGATGAGCAGTTCTTC. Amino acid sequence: CSALTSGRADEQFF.

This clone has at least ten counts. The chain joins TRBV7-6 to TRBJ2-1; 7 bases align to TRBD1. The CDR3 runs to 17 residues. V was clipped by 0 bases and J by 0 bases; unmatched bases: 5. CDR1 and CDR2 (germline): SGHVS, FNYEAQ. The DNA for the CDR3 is TGTGCCAGCAGCTTAGCGAAGTGGGACAGCTCCTACAATGAGCAGTTCTTC. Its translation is CASSLAKWDSSYNEQFF.

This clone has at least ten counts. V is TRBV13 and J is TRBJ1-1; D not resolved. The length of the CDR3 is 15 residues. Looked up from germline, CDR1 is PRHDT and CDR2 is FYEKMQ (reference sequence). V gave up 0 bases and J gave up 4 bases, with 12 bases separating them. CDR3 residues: CASSLGGWMGTEAFF. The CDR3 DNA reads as TGTGCCAGCAGCTTAGGGGGGTGGATGGGCACTGAAGCTTTCTTT.

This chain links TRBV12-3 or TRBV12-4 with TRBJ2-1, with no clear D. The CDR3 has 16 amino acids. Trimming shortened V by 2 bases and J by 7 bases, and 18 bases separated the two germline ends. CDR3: CASSLRETLLRNEQFF. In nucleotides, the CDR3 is TGTGCCAGCAGTTTACGCGAGACCCTCCTGAGGAATGAGCAGTTCTTC.

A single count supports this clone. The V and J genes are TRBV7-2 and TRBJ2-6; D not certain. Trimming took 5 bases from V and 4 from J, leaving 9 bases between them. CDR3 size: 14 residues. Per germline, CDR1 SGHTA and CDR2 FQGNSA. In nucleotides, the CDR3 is TGTGCCAGCAGCCCAAAGGGAGGGGCCAACGTCCTGACTTTC. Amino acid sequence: CASSPKGGANVLTF.

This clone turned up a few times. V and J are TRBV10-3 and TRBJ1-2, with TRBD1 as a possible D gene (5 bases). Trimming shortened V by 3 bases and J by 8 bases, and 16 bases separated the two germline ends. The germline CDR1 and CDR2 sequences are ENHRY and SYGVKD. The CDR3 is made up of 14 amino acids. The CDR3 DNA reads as TGTGCCATCAGTGATTCGGGGCAGGCGAAAGGCTACACCTTC. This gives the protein CAISDSGQAKGYTF.

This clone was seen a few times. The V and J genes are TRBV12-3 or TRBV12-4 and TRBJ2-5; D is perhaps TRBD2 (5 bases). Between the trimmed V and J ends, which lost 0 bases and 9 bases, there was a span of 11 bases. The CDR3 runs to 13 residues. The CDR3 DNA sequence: TGTGCCAGCAGTTTAGCGCTGCCGGGGTCCCAGTACTTC. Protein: CASSLALPGSQYF.

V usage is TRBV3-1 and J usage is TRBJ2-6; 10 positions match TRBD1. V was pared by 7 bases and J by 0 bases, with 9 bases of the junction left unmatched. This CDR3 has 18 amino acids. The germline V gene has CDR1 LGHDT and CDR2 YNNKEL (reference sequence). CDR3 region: CASKDRGTVISGANVLTF. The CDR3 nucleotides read TGTGCCAGCAAGGACAGGGGGACGGTAATCTCTGGGGCCAACGTCCTGACTTTC. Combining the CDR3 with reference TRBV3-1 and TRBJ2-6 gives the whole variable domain DTAVSQTPKYLVTQMGNDKSIKCEQNLGHDTMYWYKQDSKKFLKIMFSYNNKELIINETVPNRFSPKSPDKAHLNLHINSLELGDSAVYFCASKDRGTVISGANVLTFGAGSRLTVL.

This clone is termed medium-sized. Here the CDR3 reads CASSTPSEQYF. The CDR3 coding sequence is TGTGCCAGCAGTACCCCTTCCGAGCAGTACTTC. The J gene is TRBJ2-7, the V gene TRBV28; D uncertain. CDR3 length: 11 amino acids. CDR1 MDHEN and CDR2 SYDVKM come from the germline V gene. V lost 5 bases, J lost 6 bases, and 8 bases lay in between.

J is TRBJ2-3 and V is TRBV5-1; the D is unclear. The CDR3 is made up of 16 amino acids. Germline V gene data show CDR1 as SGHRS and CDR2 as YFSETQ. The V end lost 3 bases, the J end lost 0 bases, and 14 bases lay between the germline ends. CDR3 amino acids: CASSSYGRPSTDTQYF. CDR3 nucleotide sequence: TGCGCCAGCAGCTCTTATGGACGGCCCAGCACAGATACGCAGTATTTT.

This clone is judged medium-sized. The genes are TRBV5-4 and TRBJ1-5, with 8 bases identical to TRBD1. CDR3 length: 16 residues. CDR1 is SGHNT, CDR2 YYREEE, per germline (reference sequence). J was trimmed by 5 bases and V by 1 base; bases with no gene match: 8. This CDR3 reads CASSLKARGPDQPQHF. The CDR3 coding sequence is TGTGCCAGCAGCTTGAAGGCCAGGGGGCCTGATCAGCCCCAGCATTTT. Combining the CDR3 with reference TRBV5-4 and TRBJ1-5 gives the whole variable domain ETGVTQSPTHLIKTRGQQVTLRCSSQSGHNTVSWYQQALGQGPQFIFQYYREEENGRGNFPPRFSGLQFPNYSSELNVNALELDDSALYLCASSLKARGPDQPQHFGDGTRLSIL.

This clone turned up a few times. The CDR3 reads CATSRDFTDTRYF. The CDR3 nucleotides are TGTGCCACCAGCAGAGATTTCACAGATACGCGATATTTT. This sequence joins TRBV15 and TRBJ2-3, with no clear D. The CDR3 is 13 residues long. The ends were cut back, 0 bases at V and 15 bases at J, with 16 bases in the middle. Germline CDR1 reads LNHNV; CDR2 reads YYDKDF (reference sequence).

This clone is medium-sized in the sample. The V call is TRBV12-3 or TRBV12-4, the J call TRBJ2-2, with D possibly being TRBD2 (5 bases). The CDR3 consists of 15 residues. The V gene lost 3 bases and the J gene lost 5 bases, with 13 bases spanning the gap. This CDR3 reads CASSFGLARTGELFF. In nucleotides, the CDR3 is TGTGCCAGCAGTTTTGGGCTAGCCCGAACCGGGGAGCTGTTTTTT.

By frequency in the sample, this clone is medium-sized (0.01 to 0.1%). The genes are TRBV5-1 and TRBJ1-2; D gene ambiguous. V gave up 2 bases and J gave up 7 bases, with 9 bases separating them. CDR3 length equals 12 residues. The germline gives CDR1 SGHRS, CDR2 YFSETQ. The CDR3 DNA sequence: TGCGCCAGCAGCTTTTCCGGAACTGGCTACACCTTC. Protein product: CASSFSGTGYTF.

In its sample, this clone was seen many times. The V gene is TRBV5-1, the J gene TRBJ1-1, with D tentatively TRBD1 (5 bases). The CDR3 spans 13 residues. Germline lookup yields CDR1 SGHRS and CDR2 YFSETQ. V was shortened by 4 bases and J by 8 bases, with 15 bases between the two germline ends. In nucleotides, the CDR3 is TGCGCCAGCAGCCCTGGACAACTAGCCGAAGCTTTCTTT. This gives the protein CASSPGQLAEAFF. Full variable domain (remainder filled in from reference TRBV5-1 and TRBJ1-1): KAGVTQTPRYLIKTRGQQVTLSCSPISGHRSVSWYQQTPGQGLQFLFEYFSETQRNKGNFPGRFSGRQFSNSRSEMNVSTLELGDSALYLCASSPGQLAEAFFGQGTRLTVV.

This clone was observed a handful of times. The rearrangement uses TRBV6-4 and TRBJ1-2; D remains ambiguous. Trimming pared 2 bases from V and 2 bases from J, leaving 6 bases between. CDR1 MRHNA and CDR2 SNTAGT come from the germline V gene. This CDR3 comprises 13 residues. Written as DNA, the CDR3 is TGTGCCAGCAGTGACAGGGAAAACTATGGCTACACCTTC. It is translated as CASSDRENYGYTF.

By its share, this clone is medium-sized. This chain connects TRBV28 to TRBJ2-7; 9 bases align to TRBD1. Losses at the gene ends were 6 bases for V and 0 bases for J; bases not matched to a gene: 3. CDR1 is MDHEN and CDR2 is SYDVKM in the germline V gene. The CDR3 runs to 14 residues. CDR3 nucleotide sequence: TGTGCCAGCAGAGGGACAGGGCTCTCCTACGAGCAGTACTTC. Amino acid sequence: CASRGTGLSYEQYF.

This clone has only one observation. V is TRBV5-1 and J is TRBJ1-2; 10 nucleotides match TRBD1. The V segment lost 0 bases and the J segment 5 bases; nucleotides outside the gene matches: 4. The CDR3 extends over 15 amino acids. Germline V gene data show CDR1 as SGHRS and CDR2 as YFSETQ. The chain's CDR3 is CASSLEGQGKYGYTF. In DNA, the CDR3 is TGCGCCAGCAGCTTGGAGGGACAGGGGAAGTATGGCTACACCTTC. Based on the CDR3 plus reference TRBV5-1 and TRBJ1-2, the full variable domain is KAGVTQTPRYLIKTRGQQVTLSCSPISGHRSVSWYQQTPGQGLQFLFEYFSETQRNKGNFPGRFSGRQFSNSRSEMNVSTLELGDSALYLCASSLEGQGKYGYTFGSGTRLTVV.

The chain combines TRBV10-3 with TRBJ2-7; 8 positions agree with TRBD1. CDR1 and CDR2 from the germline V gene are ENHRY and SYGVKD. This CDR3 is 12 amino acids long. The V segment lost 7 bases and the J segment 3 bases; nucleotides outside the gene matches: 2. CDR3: CAITDRDYEQYF. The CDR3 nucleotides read TGTGCCATCACGGACAGGGACTACGAGCAGTACTTC.

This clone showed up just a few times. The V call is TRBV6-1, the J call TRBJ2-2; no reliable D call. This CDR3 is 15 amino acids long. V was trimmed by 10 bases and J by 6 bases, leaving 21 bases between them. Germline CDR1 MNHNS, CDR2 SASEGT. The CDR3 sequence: CATHRTVLRAGELFF. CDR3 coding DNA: TGTGCCACCCACCGTACCGTGCTTAGGGCCGGGGAGCTGTTTTTT.

CDR3 amino acids: CASSFRLTGGHNSPLHF. As DNA, the CDR3 is TGTGCCAGCAGTTTCCGGCTCACAGGGGGCCATAATTCACCCCTCCACTTT. V gene TRBV27 combines with J gene TRBJ1-6; 9 bases line up with TRBD1. J was trimmed by 5 bases and V by 3 bases; bases with no gene match: 8. CDR1 is MNHEY, CDR2 SMNVEV, per germline (reference sequence). This CDR3 spans 17 amino acids.

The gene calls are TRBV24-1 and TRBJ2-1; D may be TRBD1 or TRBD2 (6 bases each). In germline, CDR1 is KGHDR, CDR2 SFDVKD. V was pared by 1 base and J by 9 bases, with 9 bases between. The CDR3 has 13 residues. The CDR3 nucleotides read TGTGCCACCAGTGATTTTTCGGGGGCTGAGCAGTTCTTC. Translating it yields CATSDFSGAEQFF.